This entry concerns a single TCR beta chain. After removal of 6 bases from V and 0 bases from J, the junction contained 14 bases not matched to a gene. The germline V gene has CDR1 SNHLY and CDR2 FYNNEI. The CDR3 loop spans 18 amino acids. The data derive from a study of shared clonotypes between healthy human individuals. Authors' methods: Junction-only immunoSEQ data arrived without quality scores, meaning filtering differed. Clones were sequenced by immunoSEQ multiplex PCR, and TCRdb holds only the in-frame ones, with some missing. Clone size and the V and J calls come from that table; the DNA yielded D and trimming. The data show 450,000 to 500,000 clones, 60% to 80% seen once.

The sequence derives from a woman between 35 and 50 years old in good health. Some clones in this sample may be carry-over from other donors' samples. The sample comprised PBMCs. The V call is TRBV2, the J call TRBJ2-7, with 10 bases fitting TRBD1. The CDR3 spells CASRRQGAGSWSSYEQYF. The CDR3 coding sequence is TGTGCCAGCAGAAGACAGGGGGCCGGGAGTTGGAGCTCCTACGAGCAGTACTTC.